This TCR beta chain was documented in a study of beta chain features in type 1 diabetes. Notes on the study in general: Shorter TCRB CDR3s, moderately but significantly so, marked every one of the four CD4+ subsets in Type 1 diabetes patients. Among type 1 diabetes patients, VDJ junctions had fewer insertions and more deletions.

As for this clone: What it binds is unknown. The identical CDR3 is also encoded by other nucleotide sequences in the sample.

cDNA synthesis used the whole RNA isolate, giving expressed TCRB sequences. TCRdb's copy holds only in-frame clones and misses some; the assay was immunoSEQ multiplex PCR. The sample has hundreds of thousands of clones, 15% seen once; the top ten hold approximately 0.087%. The TCR sequence derives from a man aged 18-30 years in good health. Input material: naive CD4+ T cells from blood.

The CDR3 spells CASSLRQNTEAFF. CDR3 nucleotide sequence: TGTGCCAGCAGCTTGAGGCAGAACACTGAAGCTTTCTTT. The chain is built from TRBV7-2 and TRBJ1-1; no definite D call. The CDR3 is 13 residues long. The V gene lost 3 bases and the J gene lost 1 base, with 6 bases spanning the gap. CDR1 and CDR2 from the germline V gene are SGHTA and FQGNSA.